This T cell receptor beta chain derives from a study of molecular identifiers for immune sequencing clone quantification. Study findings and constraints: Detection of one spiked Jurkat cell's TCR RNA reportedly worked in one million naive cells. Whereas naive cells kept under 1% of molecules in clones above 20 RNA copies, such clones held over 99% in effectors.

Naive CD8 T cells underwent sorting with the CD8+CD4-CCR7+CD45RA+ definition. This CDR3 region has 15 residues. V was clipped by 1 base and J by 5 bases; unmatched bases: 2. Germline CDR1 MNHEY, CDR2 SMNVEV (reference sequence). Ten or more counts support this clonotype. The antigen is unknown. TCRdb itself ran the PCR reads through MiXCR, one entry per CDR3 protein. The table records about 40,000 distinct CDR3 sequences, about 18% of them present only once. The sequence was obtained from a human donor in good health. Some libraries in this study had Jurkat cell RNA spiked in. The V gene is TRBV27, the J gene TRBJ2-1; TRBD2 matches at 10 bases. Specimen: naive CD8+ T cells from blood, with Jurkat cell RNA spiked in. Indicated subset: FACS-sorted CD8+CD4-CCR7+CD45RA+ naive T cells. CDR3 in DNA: TGTGCCAGCAGTTTATGGCTAGCGGGGGACAATGAGCAGTTCTTC. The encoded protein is CASSLWLAGDNEQFF.